These T cell receptor beta chains were read from a single sample in a study of blood T cell repertoires in COVID-19. TCRdb keeps only in-frame clones here, not all; method: immunoSEQ multiplex PCR. The sample shows 200,000 to 250,000 clones, 83% of them seen only once. Sequenced sample: peripheral blood. These TCRs come from a woman in her twenties or thirties with COVID-19, enrolled during active disease. CDR3s include the opening cysteine and the closing phenylalanine or tryptophan. D genes are given only for firm matches. Clone size is shown for a subset of rows, as once, few, many or a class of expanded clone.

.,TRBV3-1/TRBV3-2,.,TRBJ2-7,12,CASSQAGYEQYF,TGTGCCAGCAGCCAAGCGGGTTACGAGCAGTACTTC
once,TRBV6-5,TRBD1,TRBJ1-2,13,CASRQQGGGGYTF,TGTGCCAGCAGGCAACAGGGGGGAGGTGGCTACACCTTC
.,TRBV19,TRBD1,TRBJ1-2,16,CASTTTPGQGNYGYTF,TGTGCCAGTACCACCACACCGGGACAGGGGAACTATGGCTACACCTTC
.,TRBV3-1/TRBV3-2,.,TRBJ1-1,14,CASSQVTVNTEAFF,TGTGCCAGCAGCCAAGTCACAGTGAACACTGAAGCTTTCTTT
few,TRBV20-1,TRBD2,TRBJ2-2,16,CSASSAGAFGSGELFF,TGCAGTGCTAGTTCAGCGGGAGCGTTTGGGTCCGGGGAGCTGTTTTTT
once,TRBV2,.,TRBJ1-2,12,CASMAGATTYTF,TGTGCCAGCATGGCAGGGGCCACTACGTACACCTTC
.,TRBV9,TRBD2,TRBJ2-1,14,CASSVGLGGNEQFF,TGTGCCAGCAGCGTAGGCCTCGGGGGGAATGAGCAGTTCTTC
.,TRBV19,TRBD2,TRBJ2-1,19,CASSTRLAGGPLPYNEQFF,TGTGCCAGTAGTACCCGACTAGCGGGAGGGCCTCTGCCCTACAATGAGCAGTTCTTC
.,TRBV9,TRBD1,TRBJ1-2,13,CASSEDRDFGYTF,TGTGCCAGCAGCGAGGACAGGGACTTTGGCTACACCTTC
.,TRBV6-5,.,TRBJ1-2,14,CASSIGQILYGYTF,TGTGCCAGCAGCATTGGACAGATCCTCTATGGCTACACCTTC
.,TRBV6-2/TRBV6-3,.,TRBJ2-1,16,CASSYSRERLTYEQFF,TGTGCCAGCAGTTACTCGCGGGAAAGGCTAACGTATGAGCAGTTCTTC
.,TRBV5-4,TRBD2,TRBJ2-1,14,CASSHPGLAFEQFF,TGTGCCAGCAGCCACCCGGGACTAGCCTTTGAGCAGTTCTTC
.,TRBV5-5,.,TRBJ2-7,12,CASSSVDYEQYF,TGTGCCAGCAGCTCGGTTGACTACGAGCAGTACTTC
.,TRBV2,TRBD1,TRBJ1-1,15,CASSGIGGGEGEAFF,TGTGCCAGCAGTGGTATCGGAGGGGGCGAGGGTGAAGCTTTCTTT
.,TRBV10-3,TRBD1,TRBJ2-2,16,CAISELGQGSTGELFF,TGTGCCATCAGTGAGCTGGGACAGGGGAGCACCGGGGAGCTGTTTTTT
.,TRBV2,.,TRBJ2-5,14,CASSEIGRGETQYF,TGTGCCAGCAGTGAAATTGGCAGAGGAGAGACCCAGTACTTC